The source of this T cell receptor (beta chain) is a study of CD8+ T cells in alopecia areata. Study details: Treatment ran 6 to 18 months, with 6 months of follow-up afterward.

Once RNA had been extracted, it was reverse transcribed into cDNA to act as the sequencing template. Libraries were prepared by immunoSEQ multiplex PCR; TCRdb keeps only in-frame clonotypes and omits some of them. The sample lists 65,000 to 75,000 clones, approximately 46% occurring once. CDR1 is MNHEY and CDR2 is SMNVEV in the germline V gene (reference sequence). The V and J ends lost 6 bases and 6 bases, in that order; junction bases with no gene match: 8. The CDR3 extends over 14 amino acids. Study findings and constraints: Lesional scalp displayed greater clonality than normal scalp, most notably in alopecia totalis/universalis.

Peripheral blood and lesional scalp punch biopsies came from alopecia areata patients. Sorting of CD4+ and CD8+ T cells was performed on PBMCs. This clone was seen at least ten times. Its antigen is not known. This clonotype was sampled from a human donor with alopecia areata. The chain carries TRBV27 and TRBJ2-1; 7 bases line up with TRBD1. This specimen consisted of CD8+ T cells sorted from blood, obtained at week 0. DNA of the CDR3: TGTGCCAGCAGGAGGACAGGATGGATCAATGAGCAGTTCTTC. It translates to CASRRTGWINEQFF.